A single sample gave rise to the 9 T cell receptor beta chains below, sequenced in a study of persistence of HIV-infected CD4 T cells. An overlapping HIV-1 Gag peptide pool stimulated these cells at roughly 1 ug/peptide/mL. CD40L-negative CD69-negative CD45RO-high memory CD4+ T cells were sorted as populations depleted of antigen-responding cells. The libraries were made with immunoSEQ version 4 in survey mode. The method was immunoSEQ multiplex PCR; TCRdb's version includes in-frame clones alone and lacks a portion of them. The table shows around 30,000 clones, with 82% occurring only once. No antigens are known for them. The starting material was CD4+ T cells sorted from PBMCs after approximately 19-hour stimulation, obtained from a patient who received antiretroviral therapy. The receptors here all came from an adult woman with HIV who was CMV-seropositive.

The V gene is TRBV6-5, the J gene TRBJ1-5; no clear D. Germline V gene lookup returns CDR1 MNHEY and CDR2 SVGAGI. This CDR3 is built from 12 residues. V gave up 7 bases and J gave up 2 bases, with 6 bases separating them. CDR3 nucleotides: TGTGCCAGCAAATTGGGCAATCAGCCCCAGCATTTT. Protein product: CASKLGNQPQHF.

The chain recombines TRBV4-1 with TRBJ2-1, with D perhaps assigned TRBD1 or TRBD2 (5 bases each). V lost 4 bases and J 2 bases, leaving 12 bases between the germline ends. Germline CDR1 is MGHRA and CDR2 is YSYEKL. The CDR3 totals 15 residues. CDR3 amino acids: CASSPSGTAYNEQFF. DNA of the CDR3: TGCGCCAGCAGCCCGTCAGGGACGGCCTACAATGAGCAGTTCTTC.

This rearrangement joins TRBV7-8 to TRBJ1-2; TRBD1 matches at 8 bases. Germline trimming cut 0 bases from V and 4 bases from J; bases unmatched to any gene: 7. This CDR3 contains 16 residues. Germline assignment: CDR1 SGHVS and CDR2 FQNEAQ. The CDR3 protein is CASSLAQGGVVYGYTF. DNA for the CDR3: TGTGCCAGCAGCTTAGCACAGGGGGGGGTGGTCTATGGCTACACCTTC.

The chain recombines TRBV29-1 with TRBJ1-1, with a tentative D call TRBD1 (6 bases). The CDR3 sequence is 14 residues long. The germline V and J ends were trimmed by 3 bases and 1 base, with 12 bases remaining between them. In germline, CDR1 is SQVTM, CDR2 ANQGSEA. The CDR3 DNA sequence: TGCAGCGTTGAGGGGGCAGCACGGAACACTGAAGCTTTCTTT. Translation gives CSVEGAARNTEAFF.

The CDR3 nucleotides are TGTGCCACCAGCAGTGAAATACTAGCGGGAAACACAGATACGCAGTATTTT. As protein: CATSSEILAGNTDTQYF. V and J are TRBV15 and TRBJ2-3, with 10 bases fitting TRBD2. The germline V gene encodes CDR1 LNHNV and CDR2 YYDKDF (reference sequence). This CDR3 has 17 amino acids. Trimming removed 3 bases from V and 2 bases from J; junction bases left unmatched: 8.

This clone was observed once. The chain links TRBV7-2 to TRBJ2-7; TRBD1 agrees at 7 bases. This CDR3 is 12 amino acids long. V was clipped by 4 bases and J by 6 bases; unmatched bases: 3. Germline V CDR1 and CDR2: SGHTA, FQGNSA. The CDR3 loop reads CASSSYRGEQYF. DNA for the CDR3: TGTGCCAGCAGCTCCTACAGGGGCGAGCAGTACTTC. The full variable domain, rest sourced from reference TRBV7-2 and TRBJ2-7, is GAGVSQSPSNKVTEKGKDVELRCDPISGHTALYWYRQSLGQGLEFLIYFQGNSAPDKSGLPSDRFSAERTGGSVSTLTIQRTQQEDSAVYLCASSSYRGEQYFGPGTRLTVT.

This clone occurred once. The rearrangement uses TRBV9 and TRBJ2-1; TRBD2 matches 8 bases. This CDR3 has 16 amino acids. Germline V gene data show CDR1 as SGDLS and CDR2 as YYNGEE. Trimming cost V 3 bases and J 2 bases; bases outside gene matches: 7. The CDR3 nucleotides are TGTGCCAGCAGCGCAATAGGGACTAGGGCCTACAATGAGCAGTTCTTC. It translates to CASSAIGTRAYNEQFF.

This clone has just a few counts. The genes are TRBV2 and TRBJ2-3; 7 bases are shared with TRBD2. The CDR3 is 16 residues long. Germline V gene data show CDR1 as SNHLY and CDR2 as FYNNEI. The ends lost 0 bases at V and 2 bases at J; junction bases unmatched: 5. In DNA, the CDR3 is TGTGCCAGCAGTGAAGCTTCCGGGACTAACACAGATACGCAGTATTTT. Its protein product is CASSEASGTNTDTQYF.

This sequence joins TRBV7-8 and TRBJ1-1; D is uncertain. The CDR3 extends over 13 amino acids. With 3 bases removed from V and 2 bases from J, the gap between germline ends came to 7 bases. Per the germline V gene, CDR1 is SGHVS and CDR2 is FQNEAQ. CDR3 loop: CASSFGRNTEAFF. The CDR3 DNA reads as TGTGCCAGCAGCTTCGGACGTAACACTGAAGCTTTCTTT.